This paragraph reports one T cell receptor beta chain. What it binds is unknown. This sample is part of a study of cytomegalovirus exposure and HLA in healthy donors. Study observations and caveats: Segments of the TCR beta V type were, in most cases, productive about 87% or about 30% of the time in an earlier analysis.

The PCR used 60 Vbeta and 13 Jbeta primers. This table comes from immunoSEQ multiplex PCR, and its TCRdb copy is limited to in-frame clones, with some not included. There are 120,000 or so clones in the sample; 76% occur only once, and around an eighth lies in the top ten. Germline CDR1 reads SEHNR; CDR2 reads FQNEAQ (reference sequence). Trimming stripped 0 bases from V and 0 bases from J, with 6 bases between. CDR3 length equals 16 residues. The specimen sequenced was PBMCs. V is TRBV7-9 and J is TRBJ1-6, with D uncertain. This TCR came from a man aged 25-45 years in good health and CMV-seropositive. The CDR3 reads CASSLADSSYNSPLHF. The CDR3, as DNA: TGTGCCAGCAGCTTAGCCGATAGCTCCTATAATTCACCCCTCCACTTT.